This TCR beta chain was profiled in a study of human T cells and chemical hapten exposure. The library put unique molecular identifiers onto individual cDNA molecules. TCRdb re-derived calls from the RACE reads in MiXCR, one entry per CDR3 protein. Of some 150,000 distinct CDR3 sequences detected, roughly 10% appear once; the ten largest clones hold around 1.4%. Time point reported: patch test 2, 6 weeks after DPC sensitization. The treatment: therapeutic diphenylcyclopropenone sensitization with weekly scalp DPC. V was trimmed by 1 base and J by 0 bases, leaving 7 bases between them. CDR3 length equals 15 residues. Per germline, CDR1 SGHAT and CDR2 FQNNGV. This clonotype was counted a few times.

The sequences come from whole blood, collected in connection with sensitization to the hapten diphenylcyclopropenone (DPC). The chain recombines TRBV11-2 with TRBJ2-1; D gene ambiguous. The TCR originated in a woman between 45 and 65 years old with alopecia areata. Some clones in this sample may be carry-over from other donors' samples. The CDR3 region has the DNA TGTGCCAGCAGCTTAGGTGGCATCTCCTACAATGAGCAGTTCTTC. Translating gives CASSLGGISYNEQFF.